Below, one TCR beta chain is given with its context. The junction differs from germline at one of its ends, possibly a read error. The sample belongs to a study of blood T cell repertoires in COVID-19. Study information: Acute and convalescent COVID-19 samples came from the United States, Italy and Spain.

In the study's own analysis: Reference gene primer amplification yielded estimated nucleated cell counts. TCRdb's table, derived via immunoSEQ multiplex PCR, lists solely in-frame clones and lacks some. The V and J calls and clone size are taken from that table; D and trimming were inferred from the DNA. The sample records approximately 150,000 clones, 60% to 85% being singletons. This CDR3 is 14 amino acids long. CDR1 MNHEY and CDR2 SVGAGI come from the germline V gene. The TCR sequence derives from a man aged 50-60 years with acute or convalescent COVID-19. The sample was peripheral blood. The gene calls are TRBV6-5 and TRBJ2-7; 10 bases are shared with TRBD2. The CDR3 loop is CASTYSGGAYEQYF. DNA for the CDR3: TGTGCCAGCACTTACAGCGGGGGGGCGTACGAGCAGTACTTC.